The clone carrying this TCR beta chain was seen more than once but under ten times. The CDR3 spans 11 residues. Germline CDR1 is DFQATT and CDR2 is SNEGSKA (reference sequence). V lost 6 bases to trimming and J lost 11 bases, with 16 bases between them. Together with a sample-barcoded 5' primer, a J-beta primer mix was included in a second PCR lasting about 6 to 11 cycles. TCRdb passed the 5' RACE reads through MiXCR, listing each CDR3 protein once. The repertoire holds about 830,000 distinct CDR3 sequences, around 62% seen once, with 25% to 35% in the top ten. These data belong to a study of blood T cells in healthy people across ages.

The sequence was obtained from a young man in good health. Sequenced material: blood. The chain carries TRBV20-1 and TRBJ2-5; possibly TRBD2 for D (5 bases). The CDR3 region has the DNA TGCAGTGCCGTAGGGCGGGCTGCACAGTACTTC. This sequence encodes CSAVGRAAQYF.